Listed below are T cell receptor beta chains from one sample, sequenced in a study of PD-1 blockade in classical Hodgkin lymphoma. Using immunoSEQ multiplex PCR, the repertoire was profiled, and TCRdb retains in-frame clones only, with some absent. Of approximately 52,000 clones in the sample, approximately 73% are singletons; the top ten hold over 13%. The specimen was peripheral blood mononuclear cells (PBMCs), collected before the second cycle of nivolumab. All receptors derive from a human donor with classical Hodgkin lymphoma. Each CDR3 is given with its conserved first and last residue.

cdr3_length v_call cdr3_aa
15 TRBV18 CASSPPGGYHNEQFF
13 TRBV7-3 CASSLGYATEAFF
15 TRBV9 CASSLRGVNTDTQYF
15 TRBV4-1 CASSQATGVQETQYF
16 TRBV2 CASSPLGTSGGFEQYF
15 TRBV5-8 CASNPSWTGGSEQFF
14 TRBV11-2 CASSLLGDRDGYTF
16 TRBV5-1 CASSLVRQLDTDTQYF
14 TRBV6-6 CASTQTGGVTEAFF
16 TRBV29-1 CSVEDGETGYTGELFF
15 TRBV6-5 CASSPGSGSAETQYF
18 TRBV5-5 CASSARPGQISGANVLTF
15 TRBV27 CASLVKGSLNTEAFF
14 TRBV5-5 CASSLRTDNQPQHF
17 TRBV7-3 CASRFSGTGVSTGELFF
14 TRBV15 CATSRTGLNYEQYF
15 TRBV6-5 CASSYFGQGTYEQYF
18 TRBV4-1 CASSQGDGRGIGDTEAFF
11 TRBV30 CAWRGPYEQYF
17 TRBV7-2 CASSLRAVAVDIYTQYF
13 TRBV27 CASSFLGRETQYF
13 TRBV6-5 CASKVEFTDTQYF